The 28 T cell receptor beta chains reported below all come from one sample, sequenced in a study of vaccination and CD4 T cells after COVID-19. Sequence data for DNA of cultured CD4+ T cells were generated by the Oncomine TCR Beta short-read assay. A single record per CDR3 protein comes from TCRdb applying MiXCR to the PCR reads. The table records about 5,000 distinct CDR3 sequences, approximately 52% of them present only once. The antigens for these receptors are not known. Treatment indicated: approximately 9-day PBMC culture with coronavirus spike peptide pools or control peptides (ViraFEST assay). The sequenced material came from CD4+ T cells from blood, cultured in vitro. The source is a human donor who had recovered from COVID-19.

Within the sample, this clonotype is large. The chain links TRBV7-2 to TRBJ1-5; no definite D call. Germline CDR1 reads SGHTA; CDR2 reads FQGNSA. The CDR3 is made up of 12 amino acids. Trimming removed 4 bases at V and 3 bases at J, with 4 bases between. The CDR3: CASSYNNQPQHF. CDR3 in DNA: TGTGCCAGCAGCTATAACAATCAGCCCCAGCATTTT.

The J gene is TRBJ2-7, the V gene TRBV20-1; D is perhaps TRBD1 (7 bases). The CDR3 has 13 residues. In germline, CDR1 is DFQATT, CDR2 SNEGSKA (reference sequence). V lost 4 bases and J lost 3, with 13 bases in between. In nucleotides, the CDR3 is TGCAGTGCTATAGGGGGCGGGGACTACGAGCAGTACTTC. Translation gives CSAIGGGDYEQYF.

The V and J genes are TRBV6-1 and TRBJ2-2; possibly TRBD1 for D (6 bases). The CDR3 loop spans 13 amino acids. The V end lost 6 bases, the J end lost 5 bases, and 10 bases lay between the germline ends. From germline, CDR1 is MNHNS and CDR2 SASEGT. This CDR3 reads CASSAQGTGELFF. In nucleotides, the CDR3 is TGTGCCAGCAGCGCACAGGGAACCGGGGAGCTGTTTTTT.

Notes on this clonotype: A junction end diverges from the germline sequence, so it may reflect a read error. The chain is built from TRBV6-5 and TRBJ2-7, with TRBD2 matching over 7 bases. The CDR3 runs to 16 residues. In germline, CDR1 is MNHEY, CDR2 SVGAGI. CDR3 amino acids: CASSDSGHGGSYEQYF. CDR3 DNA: TGTGCCAGCAGTGACTCGGGTCACGGGGGGTCCTACGAGCAGTACTTC.

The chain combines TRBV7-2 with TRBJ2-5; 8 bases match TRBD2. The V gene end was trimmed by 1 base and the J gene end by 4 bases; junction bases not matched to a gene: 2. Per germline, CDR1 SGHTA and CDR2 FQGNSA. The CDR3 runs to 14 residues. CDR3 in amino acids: CASSLGAGGETQYF. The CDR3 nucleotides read TGTGCCAGCAGCTTAGGGGCGGGGGGAGAGACCCAGTACTTC. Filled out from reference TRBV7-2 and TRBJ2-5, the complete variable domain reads GAGVSQSPSNKVTEKGKDVELRCDPISGHTALYWYRQSLGQGLEFLIYFQGNSAPDKSGLPSDRFSAERTGGSVSTLTIQRTQQEDSAVYLCASSLGAGGETQYFGPGTRLLVL.

The DNA of the CDR3 is TGTGCCAGCAGTAACACTGAAGCTTTCTTT. Translated: CASSNTEAFF. The chain combines TRBV6-1 with TRBJ1-1; D ambiguous. Germline V gene sequence: CDR1 MNHNS, CDR2 SASEGT. The CDR3 runs 10 residues. Between the trimmed V and J ends, which lost 5 bases and 2 bases, there was a span of 0 bases.

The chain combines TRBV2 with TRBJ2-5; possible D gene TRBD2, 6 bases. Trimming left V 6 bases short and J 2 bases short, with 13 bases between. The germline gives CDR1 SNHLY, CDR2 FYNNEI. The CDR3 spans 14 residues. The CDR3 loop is CASRGDWPQETQYF. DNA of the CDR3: TGTGCCAGCAGGGGGGACTGGCCACAAGAGACCCAGTACTTC.

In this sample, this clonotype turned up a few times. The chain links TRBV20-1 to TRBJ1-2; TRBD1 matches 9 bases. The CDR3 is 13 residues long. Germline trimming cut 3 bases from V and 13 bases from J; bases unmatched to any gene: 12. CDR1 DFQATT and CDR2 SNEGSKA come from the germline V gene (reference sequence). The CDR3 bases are TGCAGTGCTAGCCTAGGGACAGGGCCGTTAGGCACCTTC. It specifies CSASLGTGPLGTF.

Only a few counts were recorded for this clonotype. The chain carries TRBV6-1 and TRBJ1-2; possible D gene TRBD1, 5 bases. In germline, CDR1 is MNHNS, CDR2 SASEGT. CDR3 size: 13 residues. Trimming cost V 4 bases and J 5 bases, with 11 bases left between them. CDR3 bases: TGTGCCAGCAGTGGCCCGGACACGTATGGCTACACCTTC. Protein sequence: CASSGPDTYGYTF.

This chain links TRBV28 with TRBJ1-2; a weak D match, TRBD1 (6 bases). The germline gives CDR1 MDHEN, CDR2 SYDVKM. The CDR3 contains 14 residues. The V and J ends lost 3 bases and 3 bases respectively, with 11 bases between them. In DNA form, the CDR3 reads TGTGCCAGCAGTTTGGGGGCCAGCGACTATGGCTACACCTTC. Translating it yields CASSLGASDYGYTF.

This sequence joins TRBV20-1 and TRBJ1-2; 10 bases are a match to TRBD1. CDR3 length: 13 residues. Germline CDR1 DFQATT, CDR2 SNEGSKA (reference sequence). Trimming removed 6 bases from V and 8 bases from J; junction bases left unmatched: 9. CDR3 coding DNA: TGCAGTGCCTATGACAGGGGGCGTGTGGGCTACACCTTC. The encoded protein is CSAYDRGRVGYTF.

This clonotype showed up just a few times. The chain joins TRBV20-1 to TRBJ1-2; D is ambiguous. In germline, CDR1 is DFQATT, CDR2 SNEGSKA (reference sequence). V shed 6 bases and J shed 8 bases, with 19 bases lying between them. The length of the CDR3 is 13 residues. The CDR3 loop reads CSAPRSDRGGYTF. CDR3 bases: TGCAGTGCGCCGAGATCAGATAGAGGAGGCTACACCTTC.

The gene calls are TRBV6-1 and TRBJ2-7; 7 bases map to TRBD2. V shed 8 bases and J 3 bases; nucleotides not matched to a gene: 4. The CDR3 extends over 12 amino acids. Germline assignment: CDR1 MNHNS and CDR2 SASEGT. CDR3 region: CASGGDGYEQYF. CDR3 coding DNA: TGTGCCAGCGGGGGGGACGGCTACGAGCAGTACTTC.

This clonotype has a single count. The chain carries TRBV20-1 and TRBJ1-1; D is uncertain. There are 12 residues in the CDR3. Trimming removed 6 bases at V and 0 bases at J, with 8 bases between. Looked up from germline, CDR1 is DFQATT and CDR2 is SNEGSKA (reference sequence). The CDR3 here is CSARPLNTEAFF. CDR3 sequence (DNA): TGCAGTGCACGGCCGTTGAACACTGAAGCTTTCTTT.

CDR3 nucleotide sequence: TGTGCCAGCAGCTTAGCGTTTACTAGCGGGGGGGCAGATACGCAGTATTTT. This translates into CASSLAFTSGGADTQYF. This sequence joins TRBV7-2 and TRBJ2-3, with TRBD2 identical over 13 bases. The CDR3 totals 17 residues. V lost 0 bases to trimming and J lost 4 bases; unmatched junction nucleotides: 4. Germline V CDR1 and CDR2: SGHTA, FQGNSA.

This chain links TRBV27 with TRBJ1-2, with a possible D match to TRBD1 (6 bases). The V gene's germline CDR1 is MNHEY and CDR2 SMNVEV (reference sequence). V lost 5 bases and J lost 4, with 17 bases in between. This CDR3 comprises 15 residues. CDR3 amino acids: CASSPQGGHLYGYTF. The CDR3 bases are TGTGCCAGCAGTCCACAGGGAGGTCACCTCTATGGCTACACCTTC.

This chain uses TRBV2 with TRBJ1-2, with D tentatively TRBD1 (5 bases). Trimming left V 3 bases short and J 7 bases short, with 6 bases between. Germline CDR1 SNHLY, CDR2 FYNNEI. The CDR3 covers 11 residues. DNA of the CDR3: TGTGCCAGCAGTGATGGGGCTGGCTACACCTTC. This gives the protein CASSDGAGYTF.

The CDR3 DNA is TGTGCCACCAGTGTGAGTAGCGTAGGCGAGCAGTACTTC. It codes for CATSVSSVGEQYF. The chain couples TRBV24-1 to TRBJ2-7; weak D call: TRBD2 (5 bases). The CDR3 consists of 13 residues. Germline lookup yields CDR1 KGHDR and CDR2 SFDVKD. V was cut by 5 bases and J by 6 bases, with 13 bases left in between.

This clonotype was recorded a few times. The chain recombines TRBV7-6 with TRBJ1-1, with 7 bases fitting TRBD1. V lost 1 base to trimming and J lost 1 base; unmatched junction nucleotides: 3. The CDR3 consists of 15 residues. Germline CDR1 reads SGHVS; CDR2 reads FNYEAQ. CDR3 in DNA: TGTGCCAGCAGCTTAGGGCGGACAGGGAACACTGAAGCTTTCTTT. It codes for CASSLGRTGNTEAFF.

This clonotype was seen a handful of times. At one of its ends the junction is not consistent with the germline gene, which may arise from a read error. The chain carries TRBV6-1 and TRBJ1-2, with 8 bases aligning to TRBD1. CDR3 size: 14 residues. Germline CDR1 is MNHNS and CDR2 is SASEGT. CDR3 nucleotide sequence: TGTGCCAGCAGTCCCCAGGACAGGGCGGCCGGCTACACCTTT. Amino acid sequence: CASSPQDRAAGYTF.

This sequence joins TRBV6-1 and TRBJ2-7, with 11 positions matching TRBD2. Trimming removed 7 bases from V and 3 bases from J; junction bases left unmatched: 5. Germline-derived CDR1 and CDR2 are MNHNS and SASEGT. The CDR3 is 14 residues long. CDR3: CASISLAGGYEQYF. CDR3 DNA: TGTGCCAGCATCTCCCTAGCGGGGGGCTACGAGCAGTACTTC.

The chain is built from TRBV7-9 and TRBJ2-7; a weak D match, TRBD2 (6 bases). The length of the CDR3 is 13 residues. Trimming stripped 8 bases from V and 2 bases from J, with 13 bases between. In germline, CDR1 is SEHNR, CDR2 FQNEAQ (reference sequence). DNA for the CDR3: TGTGCCAGCCGAGGAGGGGCAACCTACGAGCAGTACTTC. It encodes CASRGGATYEQYF.

The CDR3 DNA follows: TGTGCCAGCCGGGGGGACAATCAGCCCCAGCATTTT. This sequence encodes CASRGDNQPQHF. The chain couples TRBV6-1 to TRBJ1-5, with a weak D call TRBD1 (5 bases). The V and J ends lost 8 bases and 3 bases respectively, with 8 bases between them. Germline values: CDR1 MNHNS, CDR2 SASEGT. The CDR3 loop spans 12 amino acids.

In DNA, the CDR3 is TGCAGTGCGGGCGGGAGCTTAAATCAGCCCCAGCATTTT. It yields the protein CSAGGSLNQPQHF. V gene TRBV20-1 combines with J gene TRBJ1-5; D remains unclear. Germline loops: CDR1 DFQATT, CDR2 SNEGSKA (reference sequence). The V gene lost 6 bases and the J gene lost 4 bases, with 13 bases spanning the gap. The CDR3 loop spans 13 amino acids.

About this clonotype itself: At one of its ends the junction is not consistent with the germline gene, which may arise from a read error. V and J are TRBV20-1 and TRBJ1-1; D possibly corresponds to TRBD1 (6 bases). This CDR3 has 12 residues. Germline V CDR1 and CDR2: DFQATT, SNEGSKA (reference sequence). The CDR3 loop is CSASGGGTGAFF. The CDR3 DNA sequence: TGCAGTGCCAGTGGCGGGGGCACTGGAGCTTTCTTT.

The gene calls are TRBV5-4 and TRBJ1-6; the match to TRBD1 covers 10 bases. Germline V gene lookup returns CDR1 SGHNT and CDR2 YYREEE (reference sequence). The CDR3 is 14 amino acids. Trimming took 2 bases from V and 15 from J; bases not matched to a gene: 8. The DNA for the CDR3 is TGTGCCAGCAGCTTAGGGACAGGGGTGAACCTCCTCCACTTT. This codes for CASSLGTGVNLLHF. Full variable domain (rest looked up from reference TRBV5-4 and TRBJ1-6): ETGVTQSPTHLIKTRGQQVTLRCSSQSGHNTVSWYQQALGQGPQFIFQYYREEENGRGNFPPRFSGLQFPNYSSELNVNALELDDSALYLCASSLGTGVNLLHFGNGTRLTVT.

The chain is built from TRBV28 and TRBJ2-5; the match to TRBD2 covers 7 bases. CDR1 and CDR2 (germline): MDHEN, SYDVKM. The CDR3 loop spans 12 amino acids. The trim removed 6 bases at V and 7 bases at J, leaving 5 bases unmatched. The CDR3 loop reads CASSGGIATQYF. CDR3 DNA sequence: TGTGCCAGCAGCGGGGGGATCGCGACCCAGTACTTC.

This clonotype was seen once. In DNA, the CDR3 is TGTGCCACCAGTGACGCGGGACAGGCAAGAAATCAGCCCCAGCATTTT. Translating it yields CATSDAGQARNQPQHF. The chain carries TRBV24-1 and TRBJ1-5; 8 bases line up with TRBD1. The CDR3 runs 16 residues. The germline V gene encodes CDR1 KGHDR and CDR2 SFDVKD. V dropped 4 bases and J dropped 4; count of bases not matched to a gene: 8.